The 9 T cell receptor beta chains below all came from one sample that was sequenced in a study of cytomegalovirus exposure and HLA in healthy donors. Primers for the PCR totalled 60 Vbeta and 13 Jbeta. Here immunoSEQ multiplex PCR was the method, and the copy in TCRdb shows in-frame clones only, minus some. The data contain 150,000 to 200,000 clones, approximately 83% of them seen just once; the ten biggest clones take up around 3%. Sequencing was performed on PBMCs. Receptors originate from a male donor in good health and CMV-seronegative.

This clone has just a few counts. The gene calls are TRBV28 and TRBJ2-7; TRBD2 matches 9 bases. The V and J ends lost 2 bases and 10 bases, in that order; junction bases with no gene match: 12. This CDR3 has 15 amino acids. CDR1 and CDR2 from the germline V gene are MDHEN and SYDVKM. The CDR3 bases are TGTGCCAGCAGTTTACCGACTAGCGGAGTCCCTCCACAGTACTTC. Amino acid sequence: CASSLPTSGVPPQYF.

This chain connects TRBV15 to TRBJ1-6, with unresolved D. Germline V gene lookup returns CDR1 LNHNV and CDR2 YYDKDF (reference sequence). The V end lost 0 bases, the J end lost 7 bases, and 4 bases lay between the germline ends. The CDR3 is 13 residues long. The CDR3 sequence: CATSRDENSPLHF. Here the CDR3 DNA reads TGTGCCACCAGCAGAGATGAGAATTCACCCCTCCACTTT.

This clone was detected once. This chain joins TRBV19 and TRBJ2-7, with TRBD2 matching 14 bases. The CDR3 runs to 16 residues. Germline V lookup: CDR1 LNHDA, CDR2 SQIVND (reference sequence). The ends lost 6 bases at V and 3 bases at J; junction bases unmatched: 7. CDR3 DNA sequence: TGTGCCAGTAGCCGCAGCGGGACTAGCGGGAGCTACGAGCAGTACTTC. Protein: CASSRSGTSGSYEQYF. Complete variable domain (other parts from reference TRBV19 and TRBJ2-7): DGGITQSPKYLFRKEGQNVTLSCEQNLNHDAMYWYRQDPGQGLRLIYYSQIVNDFQKGDIAEGYSVSREKKESFPLTVTSAQKNPTAFYLCASSRSGTSGSYEQYFGPGTRLTVT.

CDR3 nucleotide sequence: TGTGCCAGCAGCTTGGAGGAGGACCCGGCGGGGTTTACGCAGTATTTT. Translation gives CASSLEEDPAGFTQYF. The chain couples TRBV5-4 to TRBJ2-3, with D tentatively TRBD2 (6 bases). Germline V gene lookup returns CDR1 SGHNT and CDR2 YYREEE (reference sequence). V lost 0 bases and J 8 bases, leaving 19 bases between the germline ends. The CDR3 extends over 16 amino acids.

J is TRBJ2-1 and V is TRBV6-5, with 16 bases matching TRBD2. Germline-derived CDR1 and CDR2 are MNHEY and SVGAGI. V lost 9 bases and J lost 7; bases outside the gene matches: 3. CDR3 length: 14 residues. The CDR3 sequence: CASGTSGGGNEQFF. The CDR3 DNA sequence: TGTGCCAGTGGGACTAGCGGGGGGGGGAATGAGCAGTTCTTC.

The chain joins TRBV5-6 to TRBJ1-5; TRBD1 agrees at 8 bases. The CDR3 loop spans 15 amino acids. Germline V gene data show CDR1 as SGHDT and CDR2 as YYEEEE. V lost 1 base, J lost 7 bases, and 7 bases stayed unmatched. CDR3 region: CASSLLQQGDQPQHF. The CDR3 coding sequence is TGTGCCAGCAGCTTGCTGCAACAGGGGGACCAGCCCCAGCATTTT.

The rearrangement joins TRBV27 to TRBJ1-5; 7 nucleotides line up with TRBD1. The trim removed 4 bases at V and 12 bases at J, leaving 6 bases unmatched. Germline lookup yields CDR1 MNHEY and CDR2 SMNVEV (reference sequence). CDR3 length equals 12 residues. For the CDR3, the DNA is TGTGCCAGCAGTTCCCCCCGGACAGGCCAGCATTTT. The encoded protein is CASSSPRTGQHF.

V and J are TRBV11-2 and TRBJ2-5; TRBD2 aligns across 10 bases. CDR3 length equals 18 residues. V trimming: 5 bases; J trimming: 6 bases; junction bases outside the gene matches: 18. CDR1 is SGHAT and CDR2 is FQNNGV in the germline V gene. In DNA, the CDR3 is TGTGCCAGCAGCGCCGGGGCTAGCGGGGGCTTGGGCATACAGACCCAGTACTTC. Protein: CASSAGASGGLGIQTQYF. Combining the CDR3 with reference TRBV11-2 and TRBJ2-5 gives the whole variable domain EAGVAQSPRYKIIEKRQSVAFWCNPISGHATLYWYQQILGQGPKLLIQFQNNGVVDDSQLPKDRFSAERLKGVDSTLKIQPAKLEDSAVYLCASSAGASGGLGIQTQYFGPGTRLLVL.

V gene TRBV29-1 combines with J gene TRBJ1-1; D ambiguous. Trimming took 4 bases from V and 4 from J, leaving 13 bases between them. Per the germline V gene, CDR1 is SQVTM and CDR2 is ANQGSEA. The CDR3 extends over 13 amino acids. CDR3 coding DNA: TGCAGCGTTGGGCCCATGGCGGGCACTGAAGCTTTCTTT. This codes for CSVGPMAGTEAFF.